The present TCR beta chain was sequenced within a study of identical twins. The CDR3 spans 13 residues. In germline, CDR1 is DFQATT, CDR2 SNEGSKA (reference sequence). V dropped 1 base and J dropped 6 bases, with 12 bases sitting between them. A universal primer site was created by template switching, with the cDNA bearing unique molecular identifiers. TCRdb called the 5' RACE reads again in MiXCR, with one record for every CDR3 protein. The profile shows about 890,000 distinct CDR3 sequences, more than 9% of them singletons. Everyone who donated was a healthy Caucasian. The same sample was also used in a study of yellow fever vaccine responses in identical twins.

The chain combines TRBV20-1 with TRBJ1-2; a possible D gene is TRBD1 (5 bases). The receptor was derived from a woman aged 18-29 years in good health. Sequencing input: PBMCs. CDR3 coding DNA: TGCAGTGCTAGAGCTAGAGAGGGGAATGGCTACACCTTC. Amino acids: CSARAREGNGYTF.